This T cell receptor beta chain was sequenced for a study of blood T cell repertoires in COVID-19. Study overall: The United States, Italy and Spain supplied acute and convalescent COVID-19 samples.

In the authors' workflow: Cell counts per sample came from amplifying reference gene primers. TCRdb keeps only in-frame clones here, not all; method: immunoSEQ multiplex PCR. The V and J calls and clone size come from that table; D and trimming were worked out from the DNA. The repertoire holds almost 200,000 clones, with more than 70% as singletons. Trimming took 6 bases from V and 6 from J, leaving 14 bases between them. This CDR3 contains 13 residues. Germline CDR1 LNHDA, CDR2 SQIVND (reference sequence). In assigning cohorts, the study relied on participant-reported clinical history. The sequence was obtained from a woman aged 18-30 years who had recovered from COVID-19. This chain connects TRBV19 to TRBJ1-1; a weak D match, TRBD1 (5 bases). Sequencing was carried out using PBMCs or T cells enriched from blood (not recorded which). The CDR3 DNA is TGTGCCAGTAGAGATTCCGCAGGGCCTGAAGCTTTCTTT. It translates to CASRDSAGPEAFF.